One and the same sample provided the 21 T cell receptor beta chains below, sequenced in a study of blood T cell repertoires in COVID-19. Clones were sequenced by immunoSEQ multiplex PCR, and TCRdb holds only the in-frame ones, with some missing. The data hold tens of thousands of clones, with around 90% observed a single time. Sequences were obtained from peripheral blood. The source of these receptors is a man between 60 and 75 years old with COVID-19, enrolled during active disease.

DNA for the CDR3: TGTGCCAGCAGCGGGAACCGGGACAGCAATGAGCAGTTCTTC. Protein product: CASSGNRDSNEQFF. This rearrangement joins TRBV5-5 to TRBJ2-1; 7 nucleotides match TRBD1. The CDR3 totals 14 residues. The junction had 7 bases not matched to a gene; V was cut back by 4 bases and J by 6 bases. Germline lookup yields CDR1 SGHKS and CDR2 YYEKEE (reference sequence).

The chain is built from TRBV5-6 and TRBJ2-3; 9 nucleotides match TRBD1. Per the germline V gene, CDR1 is SGHDT and CDR2 is YYEEEE. Germline trimming cut 5 bases from V and 6 bases from J; bases unmatched to any gene: 10. The CDR3 has 15 amino acids. In nucleotides, the CDR3 is TGTGCCAGCAGAAGACAGGGGGGGATGTTTGATACGCAGTATTTT. Its translation: CASRRQGGMFDTQYF.

V is TRBV28 and J is TRBJ1-5, with TRBD1 as a possible D gene (5 bases). The V end was cut by 3 bases, the J end by 4 bases, with 10 bases between. Germline assignment: CDR1 MDHEN and CDR2 SYDVKM. CDR3 length: 14 amino acids. The CDR3 DNA follows: TGTGCCAGCAGTTTTGACAGTATAAATCAGCCCCAGCATTTT. Protein sequence: CASSFDSINQPQHF.

The chain recombines TRBV7-3 with TRBJ2-1; 11 bases map to TRBD2. CDR3 length: 15 amino acids. With 5 bases clipped from V and 3 bases from J, the junction kept 3 bases outside the gene matches. Germline-derived CDR1 and CDR2 are SGHTA and FQGTGA. Here the CDR3 reads CASSTGTSGYNEQFF. The CDR3 DNA follows: TGTGCCAGCAGCACCGGGACTAGCGGCTACAATGAGCAGTTCTTC.

The genes are TRBV4-3 and TRBJ2-6, with a tentative D call TRBD2 (5 bases). V was shortened by 5 bases and J by 0 bases, with 14 bases between the two germline ends. The CDR3 totals 17 residues. Germline lookup yields CDR1 LGHNA and CDR2 YSLEER. The CDR3 spells CASSSLGLHSGANVLTF. For the CDR3, the DNA is TGCGCCAGCAGCTCACTAGGGCTCCACTCTGGGGCCAACGTCCTGACTTTC.

The chain recombines TRBV6-5 with TRBJ2-3, with 7 positions matching TRBD2. V lost 5 bases, J lost 3 bases, and 8 bases stayed unmatched. The CDR3 runs 15 residues. The germline V gene encodes CDR1 MNHEY and CDR2 SVGAGI. DNA of the CDR3: TGTGCCAGCAGTATCTCAAGCGGGATTACAGATACGCAGTATTTT. Amino acids: CASSISSGITDTQYF.

The J gene is TRBJ2-1, the V gene TRBV5-1; D is uncertain. The CDR3 spans 15 residues. CDR1 is SGHRS, CDR2 YFSETQ, per germline. Trimming took off 0 bases at V and 4 bases at J, with 11 bases between the two ends. As DNA, the CDR3 is TGCGCCAGCAGCTTGGTTTCAGGCAATTACAATGAGCAGTTCTTC. It codes for CASSLVSGNYNEQFF.

J is TRBJ2-7 and V is TRBV30; 7 bases map to TRBD2. Germline CDR1 and CDR2: GTSNPN and SVGIG (reference sequence). Unmatched junction bases numbered 14, after V lost 2 bases and J lost 13 bases. The CDR3 has 13 amino acids. This chain's CDR3 is CAWSPPGDSGPYF. The CDR3 nucleotides are TGTGCCTGGAGTCCCCCCGGTGATAGCGGGCCATACTTC.

The chain uses TRBV11-1 and TRBJ1-1; the D gene is possibly TRBD1 (6 bases). The CDR3 runs 15 residues. Deletions cut 6 bases from V and 4 bases from J, with 18 bases between. From germline, CDR1 is SGHAT and CDR2 FQDESV (reference sequence). CDR3 bases: TGTGCCAGCAGTTCGAACTCAGGGGAGGGCACTGAAGCTTTCTTT. Its protein product is CASSSNSGEGTEAFF.

The J gene is TRBJ2-7, the V gene TRBV27, with 7 bases that match TRBD1. Trimming took 0 bases from V and 4 from J; bases not matched to a gene: 3. The germline CDR1 and CDR2 sequences are MNHEY and SMNVEV (reference sequence). The CDR3 spans 14 residues. The CDR3 nucleotides are TGTGCCAGCAGTTTATCGGCCAGGGGGTACGAGCAGTACTTC. Its translation: CASSLSARGYEQYF.

The chain carries TRBV11-3 and TRBJ2-7; 8 bases match TRBD2. J was trimmed by 6 bases and V by 5 bases; bases with no gene match: 9. The CDR3 has 14 amino acids. CDR1 and CDR2 from the germline V gene are SGHNT and YENEEA. CDR3 amino acids: CASSLLAGGFEQYF. DNA of the CDR3: TGTGCCAGCAGCCTCCTGGCGGGAGGATTCGAGCAGTACTTC.

This clone has only one observation. This rearrangement joins TRBV10-2 to TRBJ2-5; 7 bases map to TRBD1. V dropped 6 bases and J dropped 1; count of bases not matched to a gene: 5. Germline values: CDR1 WSHSY, CDR2 SAAADI. This CDR3 is 14 amino acids long. Here the CDR3 reads CASRTDRVQETQYF. The CDR3 region has the DNA TGCGCCAGCAGGACCGACAGGGTCCAAGAGACCCAGTACTTC.

The V call is TRBV30, the J call TRBJ1-1; 7 bases map to TRBD1. There are 14 residues in the CDR3. From germline, CDR1 is GTSNPN and CDR2 SVGIG (reference sequence). V was pared by 1 base and J by 5 bases, with 7 bases of the junction left unmatched. CDR3: CAWSDLVRGTEAFF. Written as DNA, the CDR3 is TGTGCCTGGAGTGATTTGGTCAGGGGGACTGAAGCTTTCTTT.

The chain recombines TRBV6-5 with TRBJ2-2, with D hard to call. Germline CDR1 and CDR2: MNHEY and SVGAGI. This CDR3 has 14 amino acids. Trimming took 6 bases from V and 2 from J, leaving 10 bases between them. The CDR3 nucleotides read TGTGCCAGCAGGGCAAGAACAAACACCGGGGAGCTGTTTTTT. Its protein is CASRARTNTGELFF.

The chain recombines TRBV11-2 with TRBJ1-2; 8 positions match TRBD1. J was trimmed by 6 bases and V by 1 base; bases with no gene match: 10. Germline V gives CDR1 SGHAT, CDR2 FQNNGV. The CDR3 is made up of 16 amino acids. CDR3 DNA: TGTGCCAGCAGCTTAGCCCCGGGACAGGACTTTCATGGCTACACCTTC. Translation: CASSLAPGQDFHGYTF.

CDR3 in amino acids: CASSPQGSELYYNEQFF. The CDR3 DNA sequence: TGTGCCAGCAGCCCACAGGGTAGCGAACTTTATTACAATGAGCAGTTCTTC. The rearrangement links TRBV9 to TRBJ2-1, with a weak D call TRBD1 (6 bases). Deletions cut 4 bases from V and 4 bases from J, with 21 bases between. This CDR3 contains 17 residues. From germline, CDR1 is SGDLS and CDR2 YYNGEE.

This chain links TRBV5-5 with TRBJ2-1, with D possibly being TRBD1 (6 bases). V lost 4 bases, J lost 15 bases, and 17 bases lay in between. CDR3 length equals 12 residues. CDR1 is SGHKS, CDR2 YYEKEE, per germline (reference sequence). CDR3 DNA sequence: TGTGCCAGCAGCGCCCGTGACAGGTGGGGGTTCTTC. Amino acid sequence: CASSARDRWGFF.

The V and J genes are TRBV5-6 and TRBJ2-2, with a tentative D call TRBD1 (5 bases). Germline assignment: CDR1 SGHDT and CDR2 YYEEEE. The CDR3 length is 16 residues. The ends were cut back, 7 bases at V and 4 bases at J, with 20 bases in the middle. The CDR3 region is CASFGGATEPTGELFF. The CDR3 DNA reads TGTGCCAGCTTCGGTGGGGCGACCGAACCCACCGGGGAGCTGTTTTTT.

V gene TRBV3-1 (or the pseudogene TRBV3-2) combines with J gene TRBJ1-1; D is perhaps TRBD1 (5 bases). CDR1 is LGHDT and CDR2 is YNNKEL in the germline V gene (reference sequence). The CDR3 loop spans 14 amino acids. Trimming shortened V by 0 bases and J by 1 base, and 6 bases separated the two germline ends. The CDR3, as DNA: TGTGCCAGCAGCCAAGAAGGACAGAACACTGAAGCTTTCTTT. The encoded protein is CASSQEGQNTEAFF.

The V and J genes are TRBV18 and TRBJ1-1; tentative D call: TRBD1 (5 bases). Trimming left V 3 bases short and J 4 bases short, with 12 bases between. CDR1 KGHSH and CDR2 LQKENI come from the germline V gene. The CDR3 runs 14 residues. The CDR3 DNA follows: TGTGCCAGCTCACCCTCAGGGAAGGGCACTGAAGCTTTCTTT. Translation gives CASSPSGKGTEAFF.

The chain has TRBV6-5 and TRBJ2-7; 8 bases align to TRBD2. Germline trimming cut 5 bases from V and 0 bases from J; bases unmatched to any gene: 6. The CDR3 is 15 residues long. CDR1 is MNHEY and CDR2 is SVGAGI in the germline V gene. CDR3 nucleotides: TGTGCCAGCAGTCCCATAGCGGGGAGCTCCTACGAGCAGTACTTC. It translates to CASSPIAGSSYEQYF.